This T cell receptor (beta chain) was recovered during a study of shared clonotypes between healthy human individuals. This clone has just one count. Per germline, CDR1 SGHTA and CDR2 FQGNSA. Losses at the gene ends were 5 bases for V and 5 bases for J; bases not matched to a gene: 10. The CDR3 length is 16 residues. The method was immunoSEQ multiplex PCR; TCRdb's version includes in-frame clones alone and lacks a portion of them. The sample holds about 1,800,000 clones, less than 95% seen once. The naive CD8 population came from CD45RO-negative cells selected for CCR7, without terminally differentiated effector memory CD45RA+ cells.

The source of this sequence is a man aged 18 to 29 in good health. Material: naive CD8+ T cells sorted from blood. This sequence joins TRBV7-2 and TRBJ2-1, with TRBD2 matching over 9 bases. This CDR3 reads CASSLPPGLAHNEQFF. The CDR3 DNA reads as TGTGCCAGCAGCCTACCACCGGGACTAGCCCACAATGAGCAGTTCTTC.